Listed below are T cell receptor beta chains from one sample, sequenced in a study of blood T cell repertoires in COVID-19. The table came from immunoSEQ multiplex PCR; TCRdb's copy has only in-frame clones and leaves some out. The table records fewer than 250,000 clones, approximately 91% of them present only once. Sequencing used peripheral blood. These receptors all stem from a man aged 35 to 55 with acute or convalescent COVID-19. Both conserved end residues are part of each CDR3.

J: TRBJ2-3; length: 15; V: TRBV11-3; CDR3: CASSLDSSSKDTQYF
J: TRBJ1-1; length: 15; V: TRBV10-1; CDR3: CASSAGTGGNTEAFF
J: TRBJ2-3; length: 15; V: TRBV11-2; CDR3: CASSLGGTTTDTQYF
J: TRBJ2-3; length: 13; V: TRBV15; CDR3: CATSSGSTDTQYF
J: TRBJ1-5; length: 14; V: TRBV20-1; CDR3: CSASRRTVNQPQHF
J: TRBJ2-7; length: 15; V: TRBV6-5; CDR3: CASSSGAGDSYEQYF
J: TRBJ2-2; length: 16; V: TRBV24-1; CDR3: CATSVTSGRLLGELFF
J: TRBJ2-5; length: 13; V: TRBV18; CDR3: CASSMGQEETQYF
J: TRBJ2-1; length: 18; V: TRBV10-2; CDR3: CASSRTGGASGGYNEQFF
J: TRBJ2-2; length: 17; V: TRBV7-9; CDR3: CASSSPERGRESGELFF
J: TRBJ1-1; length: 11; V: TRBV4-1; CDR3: CASSGGAEAFF
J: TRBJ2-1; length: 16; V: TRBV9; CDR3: CASSVGSGGRAGEQFF
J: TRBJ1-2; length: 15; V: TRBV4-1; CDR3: CASSQGTGPSYGYTF
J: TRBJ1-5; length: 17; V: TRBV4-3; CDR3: CASSQDRGPPGDQPQHF
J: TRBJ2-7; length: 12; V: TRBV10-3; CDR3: CAIAGSSYEQYF
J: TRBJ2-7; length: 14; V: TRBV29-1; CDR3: CSALGSAGLYEQYF
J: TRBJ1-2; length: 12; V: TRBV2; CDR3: CAHLEGVYGYTF
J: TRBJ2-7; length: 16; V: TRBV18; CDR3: CASSSLSVPPSYEQYF
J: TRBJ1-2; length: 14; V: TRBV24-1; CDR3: CATSDSRDTYGYTF
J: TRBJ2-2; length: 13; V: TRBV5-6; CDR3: CASSPGRTGELFF
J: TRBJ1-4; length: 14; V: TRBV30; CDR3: CAWSPGQGGEKLFF
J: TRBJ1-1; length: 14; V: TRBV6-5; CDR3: CASSAGAGVAEAFF
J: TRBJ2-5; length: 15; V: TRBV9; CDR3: CASSAQAWRQETQYF
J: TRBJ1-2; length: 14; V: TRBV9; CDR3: CASSVSPGGYGYTF
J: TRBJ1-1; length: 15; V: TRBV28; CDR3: CASSFLTGSGAEAFF
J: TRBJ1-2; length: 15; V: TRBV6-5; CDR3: CASSYSRKPDYGYTF
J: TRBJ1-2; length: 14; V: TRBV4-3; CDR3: CASSPGQGGYGYTF
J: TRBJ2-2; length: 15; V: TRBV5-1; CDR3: CASSLGTSGMGELFF
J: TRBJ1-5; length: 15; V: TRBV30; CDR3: CAWSDLPGGNQPQHF
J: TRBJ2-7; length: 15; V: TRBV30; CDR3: CAWSVQTTPTYEQYF
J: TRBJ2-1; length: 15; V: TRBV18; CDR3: CASSPPGRDYAEQFF
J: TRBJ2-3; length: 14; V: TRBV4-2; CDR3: CASRTSGSTDTQYF
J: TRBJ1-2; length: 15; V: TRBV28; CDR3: CASSTRTGSGYGYTF
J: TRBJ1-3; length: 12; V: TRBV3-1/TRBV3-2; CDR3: CASRSPVLTIYF
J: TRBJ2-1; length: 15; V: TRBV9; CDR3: CASSVWWEVNNEQFF
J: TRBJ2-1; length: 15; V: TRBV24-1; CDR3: CATSDAGVAANEQFF
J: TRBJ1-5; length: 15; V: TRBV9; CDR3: CASSALSGSNQPQHF
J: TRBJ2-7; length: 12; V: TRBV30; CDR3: CAWTTGGYEQYF
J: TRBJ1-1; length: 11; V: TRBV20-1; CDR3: CSASRGRGAFF
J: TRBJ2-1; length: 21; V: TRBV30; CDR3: CAWSGFLGLADPTGPYNEQFF
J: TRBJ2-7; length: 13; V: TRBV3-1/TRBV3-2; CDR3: CASSRQGSYEQYF
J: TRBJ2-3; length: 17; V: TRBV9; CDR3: CASSPRLTSRSFDTQYF
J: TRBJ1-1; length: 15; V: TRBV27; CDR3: CASSLRGGMNTEAFF
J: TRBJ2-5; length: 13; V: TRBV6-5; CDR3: CASNGLADMSQYF
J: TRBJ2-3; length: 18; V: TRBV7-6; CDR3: CASSSHIPGQGLTDTQYF
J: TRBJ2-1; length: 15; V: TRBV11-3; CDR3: CASSLDWRTRDEQFF
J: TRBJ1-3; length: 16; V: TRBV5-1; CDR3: CASSLSGQGPGNTIYF
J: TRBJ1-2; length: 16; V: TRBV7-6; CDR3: CASSRGTGGIDYGYTF
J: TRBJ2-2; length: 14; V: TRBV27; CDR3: CASRKREFTGELFF
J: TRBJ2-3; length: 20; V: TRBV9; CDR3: CASSGGRQKGVVAMGDTQYF